This T cell receptor beta chain was captured in a study of cytotoxic CD8 clonotypes in ibrutinib-treated CLL. For the study at large: The samples contained 260,000 or so productive templates on average. They also contained an average of approximately 97,000 productive rearrangements. General study points: Clonality went up at the time of ibrutinib response, stayed stable in sustained remission, and later dropped back toward its baseline level at progression. Clonality at baseline surpassed age-matched healthy donors and tracked circulating CD8+ T-cell counts.

This clone was observed a handful of times. Antigen specificity is unknown. The intended depth for sequencing was 1 in 200,000 to 1 in 1 million T cells. The assay was immunoSEQ multiplex PCR, and TCRdb's table has in-frame clones only and misses some. The sample has 50,000 or so clones, 45% to 60% seen once. CDR1 MNHEY and CDR2 SVGAGI come from the germline V gene. The CDR3 loop spans 15 amino acids. With 0 bases clipped from V and 8 bases from J, the junction kept 5 bases outside the gene matches. The receptor comes from a human donor with chronic lymphocytic leukemia. V usage is TRBV6-5 and J usage is TRBJ2-1; 9 nucleotides match TRBD1. Sequencing used PBMCs, obtained after 24 months of ibrutinib treatment. Written as DNA, the CDR3 is TGTGCCAGCAGTTACTCCACCGGGACAGGGCATGAGCAGTTCTTC. Amino acid sequence: CASSYSTGTGHEQFF.